The 28 T cell receptor beta chains presented below share a single source sample, sequenced in a study of T cell repertoires in aging, cancer and after chemotherapy (dated by TCRdb to about 2019). Sequencing took place on an Illumina MiSeq. Using a mixed TRB-A/B primer pool, multiplex touch-down PCR amplified rearranged TRB sequences covering the V, D and J segments. TCRdb cleaned the public reads at Q25 with fastp, built clones with MiXCR and kept in-frame beta chains. Entries are consolidated by CDR3 protein sequence, retaining the most common genes and DNA. This sample holds roughly 4,500 distinct CDR3 sequences; around 40% were observed only once. Roughly 3.7% of the sample is in the top ten clones. Instead of sorted cells or RNA, genomic DNA extracted from peripheral blood served as the source for amplifying TCR beta rearrangements. Material: blood. The receptors were gathered from a human donor with a blood cancer.

This clonotype showed up just a few times. This chain links TRBV19 with TRBJ1-1; D unclear. With 0 bases removed from V and 5 bases from J, the gap between germline ends came to 13 bases. The CDR3 contains 15 residues. Germline CDR1 is LNHDA and CDR2 is SQIVND (reference sequence). Here the CDR3 reads CASSIDSIGRTEAFF. CDR3 nucleotides: TGTGCCAGTAGTATAGATAGTATAGGTCGTACTGAAGCTTTCTTT.

This clonotype was counted once. At one end the junction does not follow the germline gene, possibly because of a read error. The chain joins TRBV20-1 to TRBJ2-2, with TRBD2 as a possible D gene (6 bases). Germline loops: CDR1 DFQATT, CDR2 SNEGSKA (reference sequence). This CDR3 has 14 amino acids. As DNA, the CDR3 is TGCAGTGCTATGAACACCCGGGAGACCGGGCAGCTGTTTTTT. This translates into CSAMNTRETGQLFF.

Relative to its sample, this clonotype is medium-sized. The V and J genes are TRBV19 and TRBJ2-7; D is undetermined. The CDR3 extends over 15 amino acids. Germline CDR1 is LNHDA and CDR2 is SQIVND (reference sequence). V was trimmed by 3 bases and J by 0 bases, leaving 12 bases between them. The CDR3 region has the DNA TGTGCCAGTAGTATGTCAGCCTTAGGCTCCTACGAGCAGTACTTC. Protein sequence: CASSMSALGSYEQYF. Based on the CDR3 plus reference TRBV19 and TRBJ2-7, the full variable domain is DGGITQSPKYLFRKEGQNVTLSCEQNLNHDAMYWYRQDPGQGLRLIYYSQIVNDFQKGDIAEGYSVSREKKESFPLTVTSAQKNPTAFYLCASSMSALGSYEQYFGPGTRLTVT.

This clonotype is judged medium-sized (0.01 to 0.1%). This rearrangement joins TRBV5-6 to TRBJ2-2; 10 nucleotides agree with TRBD2. Germline V lookup: CDR1 SGHDT, CDR2 YYEEEE. The trim removed 4 bases at V and 2 bases at J, leaving 5 bases unmatched. The CDR3 is 16 amino acids. The CDR3 DNA is TGTGCCAGCAGCGTCGGACTAGCGGAAAACACCGGGGAGCTGTTTTTT. Its protein is CASSVGLAENTGELFF.

V gene TRBV9 combines with J gene TRBJ2-2; perhaps D is TRBD1 or TRBD2 (6 bases each). CDR3 length: 16 amino acids. V was pared by 1 base and J by 7 bases, with 17 bases between. CDR1 is SGDLS, CDR2 YYNGEE, per germline. The CDR3 loop is CASSVRGTGAIGELFF. The CDR3 coding sequence is TGTGCCAGCAGCGTAAGGGGGACGGGGGCCATCGGGGAGCTGTTTTTT.

The chain carries TRBV7-9 and TRBJ2-3; D remains unclear. V lost 4 bases and J 6 bases, leaving 20 bases between the germline ends. Germline loops: CDR1 SEHNR, CDR2 FQNEAQ (reference sequence). The CDR3 extends over 16 amino acids. In DNA form, the CDR3 reads TGTGCCAGCAGCTCTGTCCGGTCCGTCCTGTCGGATACGCAGTATTTT. It specifies CASSSVRSVLSDTQYF.

The gene calls are TRBV6-5 and TRBJ2-5; 8 nucleotides match TRBD2. The V gene end was trimmed by 0 bases and the J gene end by 5 bases; junction bases not matched to a gene: 8. Germline values: CDR1 MNHEY, CDR2 SVGAGI. There are 16 residues in the CDR3. The CDR3 nucleotides are TGTGCCAGCAGTTACTCCGGGACTAGGGGGAAGGAGACCCAGTACTTC. As protein: CASSYSGTRGKETQYF.

This sequence joins TRBV20-1 and TRBJ2-1, with D possibly TRBD1 on 6 matching bases. Trimming removed 3 bases at V and 3 bases at J, with 15 bases between. This CDR3 spans 15 amino acids. Germline V gene lookup returns CDR1 DFQATT and CDR2 SNEGSKA (reference sequence). The CDR3 coding sequence is TGCAGTGCTAGGCGAGGGGACACCTTCTACAATGAGCAGTTCTTC. Amino acids: CSARRGDTFYNEQFF.

This chain links TRBV20-1 with TRBJ1-2; D unclear. There are 15 residues in the CDR3. From germline, CDR1 is DFQATT and CDR2 SNEGSKA (reference sequence). The ends were cut back, 3 bases at V and 0 bases at J, with 14 bases in the middle. CDR3 in amino acids: CSASVGEAANYGYTF. In DNA form, the CDR3 reads TGCAGTGCTAGCGTCGGTGAGGCAGCTAACTATGGCTACACCTTC.

This clonotype appeared a few times. The CDR3 sequence is CAWNGRLGETQYF. The CDR3 region has the DNA TGTGCCTGGAACGGACGTTTAGGAGAGACCCAGTACTTC. J is TRBJ2-5 and V is TRBV30; D is undetermined. The germline CDR1 and CDR2 sequences are GTSNPN and SVGIG (reference sequence). V lost 4 bases to trimming and J lost 4 bases, with 13 bases between them. CDR3 length: 13 residues.

This clonotype has just a few counts. The chain has TRBV27 and TRBJ2-5; possibly TRBD1 or TRBD2 for D (5 bases each). Between the trimmed V and J ends, which lost 7 bases and 5 bases, there was a span of 17 bases. The germline V gene encodes CDR1 MNHEY and CDR2 SMNVEV (reference sequence). This CDR3 comprises 14 residues. The CDR3 sequence: CASMRDPSTETQYF. The CDR3 DNA is TGTGCCAGCATGAGGGACCCCTCGACGGAGACCCAGTACTTC.

This rearrangement joins TRBV20-1 to TRBJ2-5; tentatively, D is TRBD2 (6 bases). The germline V and J ends were trimmed by 6 bases and 8 bases, with 7 bases remaining between them. The CDR3 spans 9 residues. The germline CDR1 and CDR2 sequences are DFQATT and SNEGSKA (reference sequence). Here the CDR3 DNA reads TGCAGTGCCGGGGGAACCCAGTACTTC. Encoded protein: CSAGGTQYF.

Worth noting for this clonotype: A much more abundant neighbour one base away suggests this may be a read error. J is TRBJ2-1 and V is TRBV19; D possibly corresponds to TRBD2 (5 bases). This CDR3 is built from 15 residues. CDR1 and CDR2 from the germline V gene are LNHDA and SQIVND (reference sequence). CDR3 sequence reads: CASSILATRYNEEFF. For the CDR3, the DNA is TGTGCCAGTAGTATACTAGCCACGCGTTACAATGAGGAGTTCTTC.

The gene calls are TRBV6-5 and TRBJ2-7; 7 bases match TRBD2. CDR3 length: 14 amino acids. V lost 0 bases and J lost 3; bases outside the gene matches: 2. Germline V gene sequence: CDR1 MNHEY, CDR2 SVGAGI. CDR3 nucleotides: TGTGCCAGCAGTTACTCATTAGCGGGCTACGAGCAGTACTTC. Its protein product is CASSYSLAGYEQYF.

Note on this clonotype: This may be a read error: a much more frequent sequence differs by one nucleotide. The chain combines TRBV19 with TRBJ2-5; the match to TRBD2 covers 12 bases. Germline-derived CDR1 and CDR2 are LNHDA and SQIVND (reference sequence). This CDR3 region has 15 residues. The CDR3 DNA reads TGTGCCGGTAGTATTCTAGCGGGAGGGCCTGAGACCCAGTACTTC. This codes for CAGSILAGGPETQYF.

Comments on this clonotype: One end of the junction does not line up with germline, which may come from a read error. This chain joins TRBV6-8 and TRBJ2-3, with 7 positions matching TRBD2. This CDR3 comprises 18 residues. Germline values: CDR1 MNHGY, CDR2 SAAAGT. The CDR3 DNA reads as TGTACCAGCAGTTACTCGACTTTGCGGGAGTGGGTAACAGATACGCAGTATTTT. Translated, it gives CTSSYSTLREWVTDTQYF.

This clonotype is medium-sized by share. The CDR3 DNA is TGTGCCAGTAGGGGCACTAGCGGGAAAACCGGGGAGCTGTTTTTT. It is translated as CASRGTSGKTGELFF. This chain links TRBV19 with TRBJ2-2, with 10 bases matching TRBD2. The ends lost 6 bases at V and 5 bases at J; junction bases unmatched: 6. Per germline, CDR1 LNHDA and CDR2 SQIVND (reference sequence). This CDR3 contains 15 residues.

This clonotype was observed a few times. One end of the junction is discordant with germline, which a read error may explain. The chain links TRBV6-5 to TRBJ2-3, with 12 bases matching TRBD2. This CDR3 is built from 13 residues. In germline, CDR1 is MNHEY, CDR2 SVGAGI. CDR3 sequence (DNA): TGTGCCAGCAGTACTTCCCGGACTAGCGGGGAGGATTTT. Protein product: CASSTSRTSGEDF.

The gene calls are TRBV19 and TRBJ1-5; the match to TRBD1 covers 9 bases. The CDR3 loop spans 14 amino acids. Germline loops: CDR1 LNHDA, CDR2 SQIVND (reference sequence). Losses at the gene ends were 4 bases for V and 7 bases for J; bases not matched to a gene: 5. The CDR3 nucleotides read TGTGCCAGTAGTACGGGACAGGGTGACCAGCCCCAGCATTTT. As protein: CASSTGQGDQPQHF.

This clonotype came up a few times. The rearrangement links TRBV5-4 to TRBJ2-3; unclear D gene. With 0 bases removed from V and 9 bases from J, the gap between germline ends came to 23 bases. There are 17 residues in the CDR3. Germline V lookup: CDR1 SGHNT, CDR2 YYREEE (reference sequence). The chain's CDR3 is CASSLVGQDSRIRTQYF. The DNA of the CDR3 is TGTGCCAGCAGCTTGGTAGGTCAGGATTCCCGAATTAGGACGCAGTATTTT.

This chain connects TRBV7-9 to TRBJ2-1, with no clear D. Deletions cut 4 bases from V and 13 bases from J, with 14 bases between. Germline assignment: CDR1 SEHNR and CDR2 FQNEAQ (reference sequence). The CDR3 contains 12 residues. CDR3 protein: CASSSPGWLQFF. As DNA, the CDR3 is TGTGCCAGCAGCTCCCCAGGATGGCTACAGTTCTTC.

The rearrangement uses TRBV6-5 and TRBJ1-2, with TRBD2 identical over 11 bases. The J call may be mistaken, given a closer DNA end match to TRBJ2-7. The CDR3 consists of 15 residues. CDR1 is MNHEY, CDR2 SVGAGI, per germline. The CDR3 nucleotides are TGTGCCAGCAGTCCGCTAGCGGGAGGCGCTTACAAGCAGTACTTC. It codes for CASSPLAGGAYKQYF.

This clonotype is labeled large. The rearrangement uses TRBV19 and TRBJ2-3; D gene unclear. V was pared by 3 bases and J by 2 bases, with 9 bases between. Germline lookup yields CDR1 LNHDA and CDR2 SQIVND (reference sequence). This CDR3 comprises 14 residues. CDR3 region: CASSITPDTDTQYF. For the CDR3, the DNA is TGTGCCAGTAGTATTACCCCGGACACAGATACGCAGTATTTT.

By share, this clonotype ranks as medium-sized. The chain has TRBV6-1 and TRBJ2-1, with D tentatively TRBD2 (6 bases). The V gene lost 7 bases and the J gene lost 5 bases, with 12 bases spanning the gap. Germline V lookup: CDR1 MNHNS, CDR2 SASEGT. This CDR3 comprises 13 residues. CDR3 DNA: TGTGCCAGCATTCTACCGGGGGACAATGAGCAGTTCTTC. Protein product: CASILPGDNEQFF.

This clonotype was observed a handful of times. The chain is built from TRBV6-1 and TRBJ2-7, with D tentatively TRBD1 or TRBD2 (5 bases each). This CDR3 is 17 amino acids long. Germline V gene lookup returns CDR1 MNHNS and CDR2 SASEGT. Trimming stripped 7 bases from V and 7 bases from J, with 29 bases between. The CDR3 is CASIEDHPGRKLFEQYF. CDR3 nucleotides: TGTGCCAGCATCGAAGACCACCCGGGACGTAAACTTTTTGAGCAGTACTTC.

This chain uses TRBV6-1 with TRBJ2-1; 8 nucleotides line up with TRBD1. There are 14 residues in the CDR3. Germline V gene sequence: CDR1 MNHNS, CDR2 SASEGT. With 10 bases clipped from V and 7 bases from J, the junction kept 12 bases outside the gene matches. CDR3 sequence (DNA): TGTGCCACCTTACAGGGGGGAAGTTGGAATGAGCAGTTCTTC. This translates into CATLQGGSWNEQFF.

Sample share makes this clonotype medium-sized (0.01 to 0.1%). V usage is TRBV5-5 and J usage is TRBJ2-2; TRBD1 or TRBD2 may be the D gene (5 bases each). The CDR3 is 15 residues long. V lost 5 bases and J 4 bases, leaving 15 bases between the germline ends. Looked up from germline, CDR1 is SGHKS and CDR2 is YYEKEE (reference sequence). The CDR3 DNA sequence: TGTGCCAGCAGTGGGGGTGGTGGATTCACCGGGGAGCTGTTTTTT. Protein sequence: CASSGGGGFTGELFF.

V and J are TRBV15 and TRBJ2-7; no firm D call. Germline V CDR1 and CDR2: LNHNV, YYDKDF (reference sequence). Trimming cost V 0 bases and J 4 bases, with 13 bases left between them. This CDR3 has 15 residues. The CDR3 here is CATSRDKACLYEQYF. The CDR3 nucleotides are TGTGCCACCAGCAGAGATAAGGCATGTCTATACGAGCAGTACTTC. Combining the CDR3 with reference TRBV15 and TRBJ2-7 gives the whole variable domain DAMVIQNPRYQVTQFGKPVTLSCSQTLNHNVMYWYQQKSSQAPKLLFHYYDKDFNNEADTPDNFQSRRPNTSFCFLDIRSPGLGDTAMYLCATSRDKACLYEQYFGPGTRLTVT.